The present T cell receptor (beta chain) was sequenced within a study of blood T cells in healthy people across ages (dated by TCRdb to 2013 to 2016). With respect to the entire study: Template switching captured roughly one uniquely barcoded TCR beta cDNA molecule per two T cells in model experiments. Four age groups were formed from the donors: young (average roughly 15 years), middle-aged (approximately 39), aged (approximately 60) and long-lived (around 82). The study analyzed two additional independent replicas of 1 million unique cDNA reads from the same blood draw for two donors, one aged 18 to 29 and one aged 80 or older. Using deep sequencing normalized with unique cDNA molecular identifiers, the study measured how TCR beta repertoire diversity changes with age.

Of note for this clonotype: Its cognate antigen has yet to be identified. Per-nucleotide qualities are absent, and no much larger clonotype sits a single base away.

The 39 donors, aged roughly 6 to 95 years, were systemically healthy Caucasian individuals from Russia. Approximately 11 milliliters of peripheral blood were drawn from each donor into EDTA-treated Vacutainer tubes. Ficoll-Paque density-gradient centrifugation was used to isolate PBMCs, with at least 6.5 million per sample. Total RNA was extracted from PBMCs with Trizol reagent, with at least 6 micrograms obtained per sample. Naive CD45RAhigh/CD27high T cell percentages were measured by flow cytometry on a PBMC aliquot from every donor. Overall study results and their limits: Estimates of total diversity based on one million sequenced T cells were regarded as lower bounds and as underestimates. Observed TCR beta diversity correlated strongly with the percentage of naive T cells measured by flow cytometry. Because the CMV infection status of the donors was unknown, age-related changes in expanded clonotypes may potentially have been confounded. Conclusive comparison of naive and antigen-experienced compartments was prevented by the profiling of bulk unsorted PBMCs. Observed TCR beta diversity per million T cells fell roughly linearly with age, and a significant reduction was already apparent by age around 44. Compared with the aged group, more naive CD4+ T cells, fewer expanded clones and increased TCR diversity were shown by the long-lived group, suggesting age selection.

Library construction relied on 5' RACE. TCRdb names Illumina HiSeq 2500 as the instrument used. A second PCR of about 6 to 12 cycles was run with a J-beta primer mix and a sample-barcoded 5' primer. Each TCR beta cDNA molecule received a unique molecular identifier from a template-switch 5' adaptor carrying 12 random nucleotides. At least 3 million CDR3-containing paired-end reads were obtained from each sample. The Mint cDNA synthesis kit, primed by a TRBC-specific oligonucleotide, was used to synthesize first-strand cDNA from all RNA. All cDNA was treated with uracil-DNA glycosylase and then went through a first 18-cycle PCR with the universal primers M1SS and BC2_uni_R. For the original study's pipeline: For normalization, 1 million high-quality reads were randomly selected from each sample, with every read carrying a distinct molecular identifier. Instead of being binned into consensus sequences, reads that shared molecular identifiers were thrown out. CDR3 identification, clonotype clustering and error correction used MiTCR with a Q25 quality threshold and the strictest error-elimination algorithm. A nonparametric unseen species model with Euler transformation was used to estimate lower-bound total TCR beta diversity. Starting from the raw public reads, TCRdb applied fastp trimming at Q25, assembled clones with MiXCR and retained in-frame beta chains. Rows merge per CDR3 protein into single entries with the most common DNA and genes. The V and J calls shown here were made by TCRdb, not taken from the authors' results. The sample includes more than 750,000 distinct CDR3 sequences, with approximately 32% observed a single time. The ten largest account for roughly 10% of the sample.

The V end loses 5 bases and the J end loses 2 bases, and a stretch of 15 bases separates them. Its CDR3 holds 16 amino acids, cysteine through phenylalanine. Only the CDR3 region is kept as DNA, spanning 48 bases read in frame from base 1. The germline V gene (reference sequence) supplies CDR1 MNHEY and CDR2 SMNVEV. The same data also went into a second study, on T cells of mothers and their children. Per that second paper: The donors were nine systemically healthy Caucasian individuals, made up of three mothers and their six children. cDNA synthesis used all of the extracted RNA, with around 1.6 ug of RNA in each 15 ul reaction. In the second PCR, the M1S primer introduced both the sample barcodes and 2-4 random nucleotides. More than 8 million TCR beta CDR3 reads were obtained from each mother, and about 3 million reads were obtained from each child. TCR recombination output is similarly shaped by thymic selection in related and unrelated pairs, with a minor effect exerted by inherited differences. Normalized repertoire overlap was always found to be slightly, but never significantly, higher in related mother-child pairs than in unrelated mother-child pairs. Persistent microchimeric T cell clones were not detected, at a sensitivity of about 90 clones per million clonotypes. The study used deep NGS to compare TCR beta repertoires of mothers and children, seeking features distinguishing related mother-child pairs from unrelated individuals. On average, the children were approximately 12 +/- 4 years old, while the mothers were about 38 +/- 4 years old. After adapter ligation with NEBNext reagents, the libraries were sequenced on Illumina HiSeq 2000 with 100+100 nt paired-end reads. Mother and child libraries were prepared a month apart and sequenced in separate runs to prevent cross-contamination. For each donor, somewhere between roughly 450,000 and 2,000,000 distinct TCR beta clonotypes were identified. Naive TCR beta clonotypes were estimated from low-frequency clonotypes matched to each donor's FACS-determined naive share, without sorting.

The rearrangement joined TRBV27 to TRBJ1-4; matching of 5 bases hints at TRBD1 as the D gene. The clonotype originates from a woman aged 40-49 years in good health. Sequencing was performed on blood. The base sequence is TGTGCCAGCAGTCCCCTCCGGGGGGTTACTAATGAAAAACTGTTTTTT. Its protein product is CASSPLRGVTNEKLFF.